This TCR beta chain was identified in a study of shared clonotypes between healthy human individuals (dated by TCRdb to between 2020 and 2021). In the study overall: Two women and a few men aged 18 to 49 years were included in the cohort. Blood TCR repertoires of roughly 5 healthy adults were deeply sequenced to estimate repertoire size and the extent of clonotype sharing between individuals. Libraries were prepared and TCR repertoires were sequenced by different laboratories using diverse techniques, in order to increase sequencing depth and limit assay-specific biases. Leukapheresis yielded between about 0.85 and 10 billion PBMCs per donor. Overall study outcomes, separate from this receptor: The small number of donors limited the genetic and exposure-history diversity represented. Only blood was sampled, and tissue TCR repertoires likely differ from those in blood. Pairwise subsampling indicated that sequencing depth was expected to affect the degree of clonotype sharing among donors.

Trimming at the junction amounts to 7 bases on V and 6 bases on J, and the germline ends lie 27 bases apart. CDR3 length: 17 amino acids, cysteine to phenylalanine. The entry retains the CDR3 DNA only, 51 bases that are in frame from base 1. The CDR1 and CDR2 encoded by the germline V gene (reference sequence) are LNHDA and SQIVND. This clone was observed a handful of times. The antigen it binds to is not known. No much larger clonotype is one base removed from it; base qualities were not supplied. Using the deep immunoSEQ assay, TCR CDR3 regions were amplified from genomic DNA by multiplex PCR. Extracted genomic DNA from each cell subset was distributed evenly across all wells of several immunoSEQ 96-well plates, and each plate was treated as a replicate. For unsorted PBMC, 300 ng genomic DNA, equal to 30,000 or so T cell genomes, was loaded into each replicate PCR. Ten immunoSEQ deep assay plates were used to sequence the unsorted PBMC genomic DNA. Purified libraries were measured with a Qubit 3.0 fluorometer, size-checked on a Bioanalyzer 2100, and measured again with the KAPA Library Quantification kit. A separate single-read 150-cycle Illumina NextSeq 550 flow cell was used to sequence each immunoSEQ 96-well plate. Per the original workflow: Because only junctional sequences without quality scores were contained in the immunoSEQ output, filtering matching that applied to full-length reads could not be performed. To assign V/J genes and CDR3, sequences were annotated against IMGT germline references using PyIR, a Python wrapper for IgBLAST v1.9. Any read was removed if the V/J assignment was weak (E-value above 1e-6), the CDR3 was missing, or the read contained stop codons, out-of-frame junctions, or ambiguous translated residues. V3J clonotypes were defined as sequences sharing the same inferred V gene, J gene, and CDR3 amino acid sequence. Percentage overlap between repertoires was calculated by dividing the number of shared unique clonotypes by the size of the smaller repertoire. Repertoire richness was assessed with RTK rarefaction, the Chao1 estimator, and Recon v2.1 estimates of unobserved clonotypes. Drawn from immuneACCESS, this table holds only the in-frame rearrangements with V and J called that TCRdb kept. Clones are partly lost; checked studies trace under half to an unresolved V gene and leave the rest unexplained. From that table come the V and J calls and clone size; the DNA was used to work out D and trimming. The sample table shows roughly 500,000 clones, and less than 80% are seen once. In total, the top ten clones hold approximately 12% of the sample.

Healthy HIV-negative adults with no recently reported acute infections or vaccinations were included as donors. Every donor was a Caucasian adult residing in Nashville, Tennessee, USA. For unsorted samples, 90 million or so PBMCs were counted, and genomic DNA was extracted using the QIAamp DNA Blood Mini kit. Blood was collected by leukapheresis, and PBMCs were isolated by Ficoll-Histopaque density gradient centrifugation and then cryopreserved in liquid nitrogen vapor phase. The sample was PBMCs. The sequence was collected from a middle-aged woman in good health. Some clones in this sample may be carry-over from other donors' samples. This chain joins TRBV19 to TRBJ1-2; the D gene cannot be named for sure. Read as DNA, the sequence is TGTGCCAGTACCCCCATAGGTAGCGGCCGGGATATGAATGGCTACACCTTC. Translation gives CASTPIGSGRDMNGYTF. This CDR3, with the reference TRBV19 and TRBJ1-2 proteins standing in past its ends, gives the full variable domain DGGITQSPKYLFRKEGQNVTLSCEQNLNHDAMYWYRQDPGQGLRLIYYSQIVNDFQKGDIAEGYSVSREKKESFPLTVTSAQKNPTAFYLCASTPIGSGRDMNGYTFGSGTRLTVV.